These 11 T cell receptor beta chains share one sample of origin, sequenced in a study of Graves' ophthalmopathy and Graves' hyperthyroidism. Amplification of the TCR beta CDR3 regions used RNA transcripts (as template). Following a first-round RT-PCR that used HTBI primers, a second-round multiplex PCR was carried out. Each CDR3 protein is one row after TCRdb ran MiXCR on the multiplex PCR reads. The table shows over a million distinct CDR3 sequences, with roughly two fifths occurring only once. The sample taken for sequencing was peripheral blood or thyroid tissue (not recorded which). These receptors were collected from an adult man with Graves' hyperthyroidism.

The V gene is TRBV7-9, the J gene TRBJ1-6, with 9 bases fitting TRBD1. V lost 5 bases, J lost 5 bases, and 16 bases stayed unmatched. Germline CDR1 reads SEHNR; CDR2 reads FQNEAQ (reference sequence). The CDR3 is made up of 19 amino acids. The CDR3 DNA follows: TGTGCCAGCAGCCGAAAAAGGCCGAAGGACAGGGGCCATAATTCACCCCTCCACTTT. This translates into CASSRKRPKDRGHNSPLHF.

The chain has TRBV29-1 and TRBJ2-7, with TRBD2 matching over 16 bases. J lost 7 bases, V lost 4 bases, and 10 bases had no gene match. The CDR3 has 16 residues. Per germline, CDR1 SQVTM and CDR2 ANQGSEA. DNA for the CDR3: TGCAGCGTTGCCCCCGGGACTAGCGGGAGGGCCGGTGAGCAGTACTTC. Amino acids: CSVAPGTSGRAGEQYF.

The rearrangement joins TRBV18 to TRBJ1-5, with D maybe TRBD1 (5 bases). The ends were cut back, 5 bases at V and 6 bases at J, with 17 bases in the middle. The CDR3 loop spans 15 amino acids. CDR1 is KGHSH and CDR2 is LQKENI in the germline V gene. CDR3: CASSSVVGDGQPQHF. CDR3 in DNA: TGTGCCAGCTCATCGGTCGTGGGGGACGGTCAGCCCCAGCATTTT.

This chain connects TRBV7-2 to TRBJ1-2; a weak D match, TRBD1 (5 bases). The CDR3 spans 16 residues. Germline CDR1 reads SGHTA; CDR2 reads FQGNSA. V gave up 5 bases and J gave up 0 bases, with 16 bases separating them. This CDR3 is CASSQGTELANYGYTF. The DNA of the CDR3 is TGTGCCAGCAGCCAAGGGACGGAGTTAGCTAACTATGGCTACACCTTC. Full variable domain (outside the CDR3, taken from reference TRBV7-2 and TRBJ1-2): GAGVSQSPSNKVTEKGKDVELRCDPISGHTALYWYRQSLGQGLEFLIYFQGNSAPDKSGLPSDRFSAERTGGSVSTLTIQRTQQEDSAVYLCASSQGTELANYGYTFGSGTRLTVV.

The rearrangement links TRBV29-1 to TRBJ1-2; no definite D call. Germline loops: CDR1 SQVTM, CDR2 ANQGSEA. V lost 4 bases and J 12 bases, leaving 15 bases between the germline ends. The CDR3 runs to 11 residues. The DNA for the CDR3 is TGCAGCGTTGGTGGGCAGCCTGGAAACACCTTC. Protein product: CSVGGQPGNTF. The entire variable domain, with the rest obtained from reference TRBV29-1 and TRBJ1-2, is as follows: SAVISQKPSRDICQRGTSLTIQCQVDSQVTMMFWYRQQPGQSLTLIATANQGSEATYESGFVIDKFPISRPNLTFSTLTVSNMSPEDSSIYLCSVGGQPGNTFGSGTRLTVV.

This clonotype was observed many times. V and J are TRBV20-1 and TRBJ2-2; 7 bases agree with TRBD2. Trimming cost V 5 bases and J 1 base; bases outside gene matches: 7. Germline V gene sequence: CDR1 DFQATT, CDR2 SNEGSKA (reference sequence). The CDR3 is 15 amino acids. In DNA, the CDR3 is TGCAGTGCTCCCTGGGACTACCTGAACACCGGGGAGCTGTTTTTT. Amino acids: CSAPWDYLNTGELFF.

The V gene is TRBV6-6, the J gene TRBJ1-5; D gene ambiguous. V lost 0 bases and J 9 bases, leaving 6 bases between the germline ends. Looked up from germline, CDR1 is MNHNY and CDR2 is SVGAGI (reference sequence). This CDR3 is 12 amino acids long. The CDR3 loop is CASSYSFRPQHF. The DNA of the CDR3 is TGTGCCAGCAGTTACTCGTTTCGGCCCCAGCATTTT.

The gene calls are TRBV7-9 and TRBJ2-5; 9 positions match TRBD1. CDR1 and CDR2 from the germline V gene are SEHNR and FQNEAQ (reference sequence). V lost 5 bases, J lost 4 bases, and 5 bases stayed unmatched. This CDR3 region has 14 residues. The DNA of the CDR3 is TGTGCCAGCAGCACCGGGACAGGGATAGAGACCCAGTACTTC. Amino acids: CASSTGTGIETQYF. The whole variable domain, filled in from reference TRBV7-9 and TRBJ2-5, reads DTGVSQNPRHKITKRGQNVTFRCDPISEHNRLYWYRQTLGQGPEFLTYFQNEAQLEKSRLLSDRFSAERPKGSFSTLEIQRTEQGDSAMYLCASSTGTGIETQYFGPGTRLLVL.

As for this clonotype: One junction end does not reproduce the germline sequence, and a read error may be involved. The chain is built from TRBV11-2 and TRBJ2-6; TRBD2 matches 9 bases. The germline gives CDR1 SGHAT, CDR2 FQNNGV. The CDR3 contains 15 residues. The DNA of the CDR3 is TGTGCCAGCAGCTTACTGGTAGCGGGGGCCCACGTCCTGACTTTC. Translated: CASSLLVAGAHVLTF.

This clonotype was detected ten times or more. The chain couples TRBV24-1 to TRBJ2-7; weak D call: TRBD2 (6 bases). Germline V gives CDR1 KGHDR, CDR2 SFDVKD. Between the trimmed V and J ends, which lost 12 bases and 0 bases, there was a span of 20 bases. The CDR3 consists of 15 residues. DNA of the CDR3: TGTGCCTCTTTAGGGAGGTGGAACAGCTCCTACGAGCAGTACTTC. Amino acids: CASLGRWNSSYEQYF.

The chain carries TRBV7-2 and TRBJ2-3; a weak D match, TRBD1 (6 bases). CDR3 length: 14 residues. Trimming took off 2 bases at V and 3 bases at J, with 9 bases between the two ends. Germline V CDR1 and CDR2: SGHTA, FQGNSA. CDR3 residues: CASSLPQGTDTQYF. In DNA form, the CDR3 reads TGTGCCAGCAGCTTACCACAGGGTACAGATACGCAGTATTTT.